This entry features one T cell receptor beta chain sequence. This specimen belongs to a study of blood T cell repertoires in COVID-19. Looking at the study overall: Both acute and convalescent COVID-19 samples were obtained from the United States, Italy and Spain.

Losses at the gene ends were 7 bases for V and 5 bases for J; bases not matched to a gene: 7. The CDR3 sequence is 15 residues long. CDR1 and CDR2 (germline): LNHDA, SQIVND (reference sequence). Method: immunoSEQ multiplex PCR; TCRdb's copy keeps in-frame clones and lacks some. This sample carries more than 200,000 clones, about 87% of them seen once, and the ten largest clones take approximately 1.6%. The V and J genes are TRBV19 and TRBJ2-2, with 10 positions matching TRBD2. This receptor was taken from a man aged 65 to 85 with acute or convalescent COVID-19. Sequences were obtained from peripheral blood. DNA for the CDR3: TGTGCCAGTACCAGTAGCGGGAGGCGAACCGGGGAGCTGTTTTTT. It translates to CASTSSGRRTGELFF. Filled out from reference TRBV19 and TRBJ2-2, the complete variable domain reads DGGITQSPKYLFRKEGQNVTLSCEQNLNHDAMYWYRQDPGQGLRLIYYSQIVNDFQKGDIAEGYSVSREKKESFPLTVTSAQKNPTAFYLCASTSSGRRTGELFFGEGSRLTVL.